Below, one T cell receptor beta chain is given with its context. The table came from immunoSEQ multiplex PCR; TCRdb's copy has only in-frame clones and leaves some out. The sample contains approximately 32,000 clones, approximately 89% of which appear only once. The sample is drawn from a study of T cell changes during pregnancy in multiple sclerosis. Deletions cut 5 bases from V and 7 bases from J, with 12 bases between. The CDR3 has 13 residues. Germline CDR1 and CDR2: LNHDA and SQIVND (reference sequence). V usage is TRBV19 and J usage is TRBJ2-1; the D gene is possibly TRBD1 (5 bases). This receptor was taken from a female donor with multiple sclerosis, enrolled in a pregnancy study. Source: CD8+ T cells from peripheral blood mononuclear cells, taken in the second trimester of pregnancy. The CDR3 protein is CASSFPQGNEQFF. CDR3 coding DNA: TGTGCCAGTAGTTTTCCTCAGGGAAATGAGCAGTTCTTC.